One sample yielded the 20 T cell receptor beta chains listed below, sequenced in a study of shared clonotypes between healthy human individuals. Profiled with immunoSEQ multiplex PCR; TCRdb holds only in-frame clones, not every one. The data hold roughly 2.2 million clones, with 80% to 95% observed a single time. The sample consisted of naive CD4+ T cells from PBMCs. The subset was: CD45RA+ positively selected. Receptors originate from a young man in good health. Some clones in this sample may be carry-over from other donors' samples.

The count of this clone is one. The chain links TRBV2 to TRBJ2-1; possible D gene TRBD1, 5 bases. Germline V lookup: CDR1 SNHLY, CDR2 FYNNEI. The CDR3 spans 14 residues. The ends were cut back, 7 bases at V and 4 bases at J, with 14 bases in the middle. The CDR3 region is CASTSRGPYNEQFF. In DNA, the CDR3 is TGTGCCAGCACCTCAAGGGGTCCTTACAATGAGCAGTTCTTC.

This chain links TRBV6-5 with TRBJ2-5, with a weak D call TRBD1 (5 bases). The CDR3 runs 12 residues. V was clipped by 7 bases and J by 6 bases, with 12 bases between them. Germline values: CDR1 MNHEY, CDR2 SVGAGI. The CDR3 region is CASMGHTKTQYF. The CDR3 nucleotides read TGTGCCAGCATGGGGCATACCAAGACCCAGTACTTC.

CDR3 nucleotide sequence: TGTGCCAGCAGGAGAGGGCAACCCCGTCAGCCCCAGCATTTT. Its protein product is CASRRGQPRQPQHF. V usage is TRBV28 and J usage is TRBJ1-5; D ambiguous. V shed 6 bases and J shed 6 bases, with 15 bases lying between them. In germline, CDR1 is MDHEN, CDR2 SYDVKM. There are 14 residues in the CDR3.

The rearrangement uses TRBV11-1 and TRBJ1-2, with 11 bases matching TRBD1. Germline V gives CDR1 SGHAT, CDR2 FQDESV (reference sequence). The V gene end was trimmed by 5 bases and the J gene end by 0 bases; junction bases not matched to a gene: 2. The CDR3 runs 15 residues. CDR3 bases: TGTGCCAGCAGCCCGGGACAGGGGGCTAACTATGGCTACACCTTC. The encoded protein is CASSPGQGANYGYTF.

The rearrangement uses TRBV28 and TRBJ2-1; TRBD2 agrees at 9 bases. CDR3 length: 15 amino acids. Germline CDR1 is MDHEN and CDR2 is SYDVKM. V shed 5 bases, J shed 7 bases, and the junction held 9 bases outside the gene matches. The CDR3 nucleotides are TGTGCCAGCAGTGTGGGCGGGAGGGCCGTAAATGAGCAGTTCTTC. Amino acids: CASSVGGRAVNEQFF.

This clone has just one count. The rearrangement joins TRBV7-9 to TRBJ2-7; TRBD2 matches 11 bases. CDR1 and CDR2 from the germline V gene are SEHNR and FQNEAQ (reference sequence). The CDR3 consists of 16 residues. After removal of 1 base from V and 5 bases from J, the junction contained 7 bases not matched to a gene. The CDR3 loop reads CASSLGLAGHSDEQYF. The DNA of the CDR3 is TGTGCCAGCAGCTTAGGACTAGCGGGGCATAGCGACGAGCAGTACTTC.

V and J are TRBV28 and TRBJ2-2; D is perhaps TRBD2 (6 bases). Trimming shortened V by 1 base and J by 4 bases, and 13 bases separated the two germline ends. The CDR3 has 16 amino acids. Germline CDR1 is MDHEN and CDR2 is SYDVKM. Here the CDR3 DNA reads TGTGCCAGCAGTTTATTTACTAGCTTAATCACCGGGGAGCTGTTTTTT. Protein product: CASSLFTSLITGELFF.

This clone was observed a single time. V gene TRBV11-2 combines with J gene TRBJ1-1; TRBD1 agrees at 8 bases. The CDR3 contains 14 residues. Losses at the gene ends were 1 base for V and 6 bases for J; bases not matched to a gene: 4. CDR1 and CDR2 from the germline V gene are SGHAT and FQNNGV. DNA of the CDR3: TGTGCCAGCAGCTTAGGACAGGGGAGCGCTGAAGCTTTCTTT. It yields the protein CASSLGQGSAEAFF.

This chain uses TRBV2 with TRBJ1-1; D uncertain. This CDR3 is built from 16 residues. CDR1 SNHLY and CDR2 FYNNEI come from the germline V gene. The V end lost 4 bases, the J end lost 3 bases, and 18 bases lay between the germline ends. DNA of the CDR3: TGTGCCAGCAGTGTCTCGACCGCGGCGACGGACACTGAAGCTTTCTTT. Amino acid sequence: CASSVSTAATDTEAFF.

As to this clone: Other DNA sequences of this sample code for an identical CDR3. The CDR3 DNA reads TGTGCCAGCAGCTCTGGGACAGGCTTTTACAATGAGCAGTTCTTC. It specifies CASSSGTGFYNEQFF. The rearrangement uses TRBV5-4 and TRBJ2-1; 8 nucleotides agree with TRBD1. V was clipped by 3 bases and J by 4 bases; unmatched bases: 6. The CDR3 is 15 residues long. Germline lookup yields CDR1 SGHNT and CDR2 YYREEE (reference sequence).

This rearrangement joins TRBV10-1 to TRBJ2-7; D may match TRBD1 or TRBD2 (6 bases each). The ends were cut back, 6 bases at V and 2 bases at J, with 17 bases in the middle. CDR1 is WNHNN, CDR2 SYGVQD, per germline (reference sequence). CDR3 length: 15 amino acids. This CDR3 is CASSRGGTPPYEQYF. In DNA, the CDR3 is TGCGCCAGCAGCCGAGGCGGGACACCACCCTACGAGCAGTACTTC.

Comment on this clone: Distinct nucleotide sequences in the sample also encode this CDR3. CDR3 region: CASSLRSDTQYF. DNA for the CDR3: TGTGCCAGCAGCTTAAGGTCAGATACGCAGTATTTT. This sequence joins TRBV7-2 and TRBJ2-3; no clear D gene. Germline lookup yields CDR1 SGHTA and CDR2 FQGNSA. CDR3 length equals 12 residues. Trimming removed 2 bases from V and 4 bases from J, with 4 bases in between. Looking up the rest from reference TRBV7-2 and TRBJ2-3 gives the full variable domain: GAGVSQSPSNKVTEKGKDVELRCDPISGHTALYWYRQSLGQGLEFLIYFQGNSAPDKSGLPSDRFSAERTGGSVSTLTIQRTQQEDSAVYLCASSLRSDTQYFGPGTRLTVL.

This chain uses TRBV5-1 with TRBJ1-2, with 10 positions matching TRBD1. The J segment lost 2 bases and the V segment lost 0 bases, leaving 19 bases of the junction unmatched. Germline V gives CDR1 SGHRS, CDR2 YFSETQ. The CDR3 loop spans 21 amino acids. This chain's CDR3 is CASSLAPLDRGLFTGNYGYTF. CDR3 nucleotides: TGCGCCAGCAGCTTGGCTCCTCTTGACAGGGGGCTTTTTACCGGGAACTATGGCTACACCTTC.

CDR3 in DNA: TGTGCCAGCAGGACAGACAGGGGCTCTGGAAACACCATATATTTT. Its protein is CASRTDRGSGNTIYF. This chain links TRBV5-4 with TRBJ1-3; TRBD1 agrees at 8 bases. This CDR3 has 15 residues. Germline trimming cut 5 bases from V and 0 bases from J; bases unmatched to any gene: 4. CDR1 and CDR2 (germline): SGHNT, YYREEE (reference sequence). Full variable domain (outside the CDR3, taken from reference TRBV5-4 and TRBJ1-3): ETGVTQSPTHLIKTRGQQVTLRCSSQSGHNTVSWYQQALGQGPQFIFQYYREEENGRGNFPPRFSGLQFPNYSSELNVNALELDDSALYLCASRTDRGSGNTIYFGEGSWLTVV.

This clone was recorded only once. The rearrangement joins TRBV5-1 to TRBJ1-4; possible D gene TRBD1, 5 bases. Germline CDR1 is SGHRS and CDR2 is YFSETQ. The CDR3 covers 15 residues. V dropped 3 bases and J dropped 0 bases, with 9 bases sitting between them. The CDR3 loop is CASSSGTTTNEKLFF. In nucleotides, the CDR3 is TGCGCCAGCAGCTCAGGGACCACAACTAATGAAAAACTGTTTTTT.

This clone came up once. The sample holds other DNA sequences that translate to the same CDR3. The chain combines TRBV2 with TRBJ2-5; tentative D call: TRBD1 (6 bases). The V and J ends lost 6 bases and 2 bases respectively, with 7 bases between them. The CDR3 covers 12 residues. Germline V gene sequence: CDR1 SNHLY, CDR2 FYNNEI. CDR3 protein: CASRRGQETQYF. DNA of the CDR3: TGTGCCAGCAGGAGGGGGCAAGAGACCCAGTACTTC.

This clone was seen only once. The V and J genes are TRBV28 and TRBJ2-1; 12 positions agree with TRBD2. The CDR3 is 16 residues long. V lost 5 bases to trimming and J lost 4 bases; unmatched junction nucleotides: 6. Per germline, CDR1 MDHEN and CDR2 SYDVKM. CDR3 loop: CASSARLAGEYNEQFF. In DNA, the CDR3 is TGTGCCAGCAGTGCCCGACTAGCGGGAGAATACAATGAGCAGTTCTTC.

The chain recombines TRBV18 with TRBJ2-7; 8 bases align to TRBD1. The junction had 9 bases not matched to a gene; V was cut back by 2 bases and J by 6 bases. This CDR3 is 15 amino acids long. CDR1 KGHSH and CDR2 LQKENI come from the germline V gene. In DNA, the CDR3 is TGTGCCAGCTCACCAAACCGGCAGGGGGCGGGCGAGCAGTACTTC. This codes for CASSPNRQGAGEQYF.

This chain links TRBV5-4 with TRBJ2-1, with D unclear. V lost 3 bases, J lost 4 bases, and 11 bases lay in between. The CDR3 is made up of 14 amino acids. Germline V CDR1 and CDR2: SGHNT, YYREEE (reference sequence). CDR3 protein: CASSWWVDYNEQFF. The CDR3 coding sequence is TGTGCCAGCAGCTGGTGGGTAGATTACAATGAGCAGTTCTTC.

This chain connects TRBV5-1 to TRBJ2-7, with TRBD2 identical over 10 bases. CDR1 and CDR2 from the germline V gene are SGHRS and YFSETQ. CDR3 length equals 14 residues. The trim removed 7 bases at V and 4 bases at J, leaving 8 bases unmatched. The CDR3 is CASASSGRAYEQYF. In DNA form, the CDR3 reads TGCGCCAGCGCCTCTAGCGGGAGAGCGTACGAGCAGTACTTC.